This T cell receptor beta chain was observed in a study of blood T cell repertoires in COVID-19. Study-level information: Acute and convalescent COVID-19 specimens originated in the United States, Italy and Spain. PBMCs, B-cell-depleted T cells, or T cells provided the cDNA or gDNA that made up the material.

The CDR3 loop spans 13 amino acids. With 2 bases removed from V and 4 bases from J, the gap between germline ends came to 7 bases. Looked up from germline, CDR1 is MNHEY and CDR2 is SVGEGT. Patients from Seattle were sampled longitudinally, starting during active infection. Original processing methods: By means of reference gene primer amplification, nucleated cell counts were estimated. TCRdb's copy holds only in-frame clones and misses some; the assay was immunoSEQ multiplex PCR. That table supplies the V and J calls and clone size; D and trimming were determined from the DNA. The data show 350,000 or so clones, about 92% seen once.

Specimen: peripheral blood. This receptor was identified in a woman between 55 and 75 years old with COVID-19, enrolled during active disease. The chain links TRBV6-2 or TRBV6-3 to TRBJ2-3; no reliable D call. CDR3 in amino acids: CASSYGHPDTQYF. In nucleotides, the CDR3 is TGTGCCAGCAGTTACGGCCACCCAGATACGCAGTATTTT.